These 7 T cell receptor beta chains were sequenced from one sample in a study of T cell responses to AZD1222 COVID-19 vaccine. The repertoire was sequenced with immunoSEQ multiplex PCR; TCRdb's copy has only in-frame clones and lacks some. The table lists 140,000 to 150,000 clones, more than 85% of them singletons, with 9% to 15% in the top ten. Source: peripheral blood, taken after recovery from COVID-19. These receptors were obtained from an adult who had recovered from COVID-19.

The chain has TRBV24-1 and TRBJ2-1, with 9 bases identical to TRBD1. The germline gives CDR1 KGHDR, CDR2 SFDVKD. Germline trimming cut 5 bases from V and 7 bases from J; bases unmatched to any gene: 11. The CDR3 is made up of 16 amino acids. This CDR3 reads CATSVLRDREFNEQFF. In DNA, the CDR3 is TGTGCCACCAGTGTCCTCCGGGACAGGGAGTTTAATGAGCAGTTCTTC.

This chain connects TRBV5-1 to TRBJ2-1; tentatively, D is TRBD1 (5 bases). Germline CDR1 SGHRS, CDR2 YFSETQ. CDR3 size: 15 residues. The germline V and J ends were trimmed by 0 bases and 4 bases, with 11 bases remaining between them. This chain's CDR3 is CASSLALTAYNEQFF. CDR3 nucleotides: TGCGCCAGCAGCTTGGCCCTGACAGCTTACAATGAGCAGTTCTTC.

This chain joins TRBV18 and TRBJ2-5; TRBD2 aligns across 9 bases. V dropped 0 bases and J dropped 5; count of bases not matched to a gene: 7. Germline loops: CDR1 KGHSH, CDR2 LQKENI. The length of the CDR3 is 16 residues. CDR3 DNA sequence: TGTGCCAGCTCACCACCGGGCGGGAGGGCTTCGGAGACCCAGTACTTC. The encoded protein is CASSPPGGRASETQYF.

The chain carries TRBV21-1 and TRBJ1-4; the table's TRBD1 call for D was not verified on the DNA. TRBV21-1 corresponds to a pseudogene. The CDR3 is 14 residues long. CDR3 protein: CASSKDRANEKLFF. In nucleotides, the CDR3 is TGTGCCAGCAGCAAGGACAGGGCGAATGAAAAACTGTTTTTT.

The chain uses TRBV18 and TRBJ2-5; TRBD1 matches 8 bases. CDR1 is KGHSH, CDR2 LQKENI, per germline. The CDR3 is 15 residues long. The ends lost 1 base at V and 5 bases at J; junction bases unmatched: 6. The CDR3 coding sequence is TGTGCCAGCTCACCACAGGAGGGACAGGTGGAGACCCAGTACTTC. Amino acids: CASSPQEGQVETQYF.

The CDR3 coding sequence is TGCGCCAGCAGCCCCGGGACAGGGGGCAACGAGCAGTACTTC. Amino acids: CASSPGTGGNEQYF. The chain uses TRBV5-1 and TRBJ2-7; the match to TRBD1 covers 12 bases. The CDR3 extends over 14 amino acids. Per germline, CDR1 SGHRS and CDR2 YFSETQ. V gave up 4 bases and J gave up 5 bases; unmatched junction bases: 4.

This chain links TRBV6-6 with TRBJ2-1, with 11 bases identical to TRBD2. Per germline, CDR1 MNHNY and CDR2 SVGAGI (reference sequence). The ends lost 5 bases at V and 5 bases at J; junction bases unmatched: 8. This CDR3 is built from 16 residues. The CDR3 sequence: CASSPPGTSGHNEQFF. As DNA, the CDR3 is TGTGCCAGCAGTCCTCCCGGGACTAGCGGTCACAATGAGCAGTTCTTC.